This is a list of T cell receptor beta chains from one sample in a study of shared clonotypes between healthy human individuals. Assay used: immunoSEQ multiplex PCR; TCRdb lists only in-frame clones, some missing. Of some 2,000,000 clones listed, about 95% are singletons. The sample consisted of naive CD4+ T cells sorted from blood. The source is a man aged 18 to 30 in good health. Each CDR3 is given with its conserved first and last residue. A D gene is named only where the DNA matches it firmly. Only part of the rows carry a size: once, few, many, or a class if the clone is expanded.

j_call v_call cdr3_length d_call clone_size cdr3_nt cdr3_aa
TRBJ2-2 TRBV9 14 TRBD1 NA TGTGCCAGCAGCGTGACAGGGGATGCCGGGGAGCTGTTTTTT CASSVTGDAGELFF
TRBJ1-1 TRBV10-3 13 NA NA TGTGCCATCAGCCCTGACAGCTACACTGAAGCTTTCTTT CAISPDSYTEAFF
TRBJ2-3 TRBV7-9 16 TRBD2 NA TGTGCCAGCCGAATAGGACTAGCGCTGAACACAGATACGCAGTATTTT CASRIGLALNTDTQYF
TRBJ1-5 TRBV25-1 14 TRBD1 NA TGTGCCATCTGCCTGACAGGGGGCGAACAGCCCCAGCATTTT CAICLTGGEQPQHF
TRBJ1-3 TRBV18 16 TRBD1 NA TGTGCCAGCTCTTCAGGACAGGGGGCTTCGGGAAACACCATATATTTT CASSSGQGASGNTIYF
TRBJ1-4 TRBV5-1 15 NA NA TGCGCCAGCAGCTTACCTGGGGGGACTAATGAAAAACTGTTTTTT CASSLPGGTNEKLFF
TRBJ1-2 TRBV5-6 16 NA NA TGTGCCAGCCGGGCCCCCCAGGGCAGGAAAAACTATGGCTACACCTTC CASRAPQGRKNYGYTF
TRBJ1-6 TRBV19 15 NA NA TGTGCCAGTAGTATAGGCGGGGGAAACAATTCACCCCTCCACTTT CASSIGGGNNSPLHF
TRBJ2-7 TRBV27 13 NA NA TGTGCCAGCAGTTTCTCGCGGGGCTACGAGCAGTACTTC CASSFSRGYEQYF
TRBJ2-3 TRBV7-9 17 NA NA TGTGCCAGCAGCTTAGATATCAGGGTAGATAGCACAGATACGCAGTATTTT CASSLDIRVDSTDTQYF
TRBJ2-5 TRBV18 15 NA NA TGTGCCAGCTCACCTTCGGGCGCGAGACGAGAGACCCAGTACTTC CASSPSGARRETQYF
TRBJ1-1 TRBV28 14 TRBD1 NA TGTGCCAGCAGGTGGACAGGGGCGTCAAGTGAAGCTTTCTTT CASRWTGASSEAFF
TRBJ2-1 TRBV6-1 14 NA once TGTGCCAGCAGCCCCAAGAGTTCCTACAATGAGCAGTTCTTC CASSPKSSYNEQFF
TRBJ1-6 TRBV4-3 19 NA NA TGCGCCAGCAGCCAAGCTGGGTCGGGGCTCAGCTCCTATAATTCACCCCTCCACTTT CASSQAGSGLSSYNSPLHF
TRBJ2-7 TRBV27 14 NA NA TGTGCCAGCAGTTTTTCGCAGATATCCTACGAGCAGTACTTC CASSFSQISYEQYF
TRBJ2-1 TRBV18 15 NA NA TGTGCCAGCTCACCACCGGGCAGGGCTTACAATGAGCAGTTCTTC CASSPPGRAYNEQFF
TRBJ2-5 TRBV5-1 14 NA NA TGCGCCAGCAGCTTGATCCCAGCACAAGAGACCCAGTACTTC CASSLIPAQETQYF
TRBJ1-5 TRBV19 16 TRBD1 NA TGTGCCAGTAGTGGCCGACAGGGGGTTGTTAATCAGCCCCAGCATTTT CASSGRQGVVNQPQHF
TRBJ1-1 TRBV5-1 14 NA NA TGCGCCAGCAGCTTAAACACCGTGGGCACTGAAGCTTTCTTT CASSLNTVGTEAFF
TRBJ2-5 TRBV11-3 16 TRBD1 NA TGTGCCAGCAGTCTTACCGGGACAGGGAAGGGAGAGACCCAGTACTTC CASSLTGTGKGETQYF
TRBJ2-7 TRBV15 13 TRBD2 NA TGTGCCACCAGCAGACTGGGAGGGTACGAGCAGTACTTC CATSRLGGYEQYF
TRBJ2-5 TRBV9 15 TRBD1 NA TGTGCCAGCAGCGTAGGGACAGGGACCCGGGAGACCCAGTACTTC CASSVGTGTRETQYF
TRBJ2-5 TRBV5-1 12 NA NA TGCGCCAGCAGCTTGGACAGGGAGACCCAGTACTTC CASSLDRETQYF
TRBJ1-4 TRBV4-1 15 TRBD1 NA TGCGCCAGCAGCCAGCCGGGACAGGGACGCAACGGACTGTTTTTT CASSQPGQGRNGLFF
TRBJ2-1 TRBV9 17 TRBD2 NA TGTGCCAGCAGCCCCAGGACTAGCGGGAGGCCCTACAATGAGCAGTTCTTC CASSPRTSGRPYNEQFF
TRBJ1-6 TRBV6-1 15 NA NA TGTGCCAGCAGTGAAAGTCGCTCCTATAATTCACCCCTCCACTTT CASSESRSYNSPLHF
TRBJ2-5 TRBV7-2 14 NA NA TGTGCCAGCAGCTCCTCCGGGACTCAAGAGACCCAGTACTTC CASSSSGTQETQYF
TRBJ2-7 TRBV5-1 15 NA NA TGCGCCAGCACAGGAGGAGGCAGGGCCTCCTACGAGCAGTACTTC CASTGGGRASYEQYF
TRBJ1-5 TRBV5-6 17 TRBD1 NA TGTGCCAGCAGCTTAGGGACAGGATCATCGGGCAATCAGCCCCAGCATTTT CASSLGTGSSGNQPQHF
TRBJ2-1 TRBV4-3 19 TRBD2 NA TGCGCCAGCAGCCAAGATATGGCGGGAGGATTAAAACCTGTCGATGAGCAGTTCTTC CASSQDMAGGLKPVDEQFF
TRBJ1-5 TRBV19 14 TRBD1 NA TGTGCCAGTAGTATCGGGGACAGGTATCAGCCCCAGCATTTT CASSIGDRYQPQHF
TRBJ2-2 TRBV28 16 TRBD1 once TGTGCCAGCAGTCCCACCGACAGGGGGAACACCGGGGAGCTGTTTTTT CASSPTDRGNTGELFF
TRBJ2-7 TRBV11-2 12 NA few TGTGCCAGCAGCGGGGACATAAGGGAGCAGTACTTC CASSGDIREQYF
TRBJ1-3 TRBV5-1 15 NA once TGCGCCAGCAGCTTGTCCGGGGTCCCGGGAAACACCATATATTTT CASSLSGVPGNTIYF
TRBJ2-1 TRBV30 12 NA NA TGTGCCTGGAGTGGTCCCTACAATGAGCAGTTCTTC CAWSGPYNEQFF
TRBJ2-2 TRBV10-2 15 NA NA TGCGCCAGCAGTGACCCGGGCAGGGGCTCCGGGGAGCTGTTTTTT CASSDPGRGSGELFF
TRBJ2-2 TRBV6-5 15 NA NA TGTGCCAGCAGTTACCCGGGGTTTGGTACCGGGGAGCTGTTTTTT CASSYPGFGTGELFF
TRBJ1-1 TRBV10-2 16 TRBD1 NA TGCGCCAGCAGTGACAGGGACAGGATACTGAACACTGAAGCTTTCTTT CASSDRDRILNTEAFF
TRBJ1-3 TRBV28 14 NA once TGTGCCAGCAGTTTAATGGGGGCAGGAAACACCATATATTTT CASSLMGAGNTIYF
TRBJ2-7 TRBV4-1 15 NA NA TGCGCCAGCAGCCAAGGCCGAGGACAGCAATACGAGCAGTACTTC CASSQGRGQQYEQYF
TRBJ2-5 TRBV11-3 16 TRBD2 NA TGTGCCAGCAGCTTTCGCGGGGGGAAGATGGGCGAGACCCAGTACTTC CASSFRGGKMGETQYF
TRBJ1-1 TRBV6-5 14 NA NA TGTGCCAGCAGATCAGGACGGTTGAACACTGAAGCTTTCTTT CASRSGRLNTEAFF
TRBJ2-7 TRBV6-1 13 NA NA TGTGCCAGCAGTGAACGAGGACAGTCCGAGCAGTACTTC CASSERGQSEQYF
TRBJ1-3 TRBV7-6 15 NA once TGTGCCAGCAGCTTAGGGGGGTTACCCGGAAACACCATATATTTT CASSLGGLPGNTIYF
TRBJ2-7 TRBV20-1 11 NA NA TGCAGTGCGCCACAGGGCTACGAGCAGTACTTC CSAPQGYEQYF
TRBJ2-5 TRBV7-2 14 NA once TGTGCCAGCAGCGGGGGACTCCTCCAGGAGACCCAGTACTTC CASSGGLLQETQYF
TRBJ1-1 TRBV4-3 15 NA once TGCGCCAGCAGCACACGCCCGGCCGGGTCGAATGAAGCTTTCTTT CASSTRPAGSNEAFF
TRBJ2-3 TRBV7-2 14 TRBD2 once TGTGCCAGCAGCTTGAGCGGGAGGGAAGATACGCAGTATTTT CASSLSGREDTQYF
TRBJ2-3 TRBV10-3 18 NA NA TGTGCCATCAGTGAGTCTCCCCTAGAGGGGCGCAGCACAGATACGCAGTATTTT CAISESPLEGRSTDTQYF
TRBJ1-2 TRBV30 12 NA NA TGTGCCTGGATGGGGGATGGAGAGGGCTACACCTTC CAWMGDGEGYTF
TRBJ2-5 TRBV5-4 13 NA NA TGTGCCAGCAGCTCGCCGACGGGCGAGACCCAGTACTTC CASSSPTGETQYF
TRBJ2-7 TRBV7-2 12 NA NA TGTGCCAGCAGCTTCCGGGCTCGGGAGCAGTACTTC CASSFRAREQYF
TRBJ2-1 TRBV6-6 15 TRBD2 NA TGTGCCAGCAGTACCGGTAAGCAGCGGGGGCATGAGCAGTTCTTC CASSTGKQRGHEQFF
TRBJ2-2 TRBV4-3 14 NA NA TGCGCCAGCAGCCAGCAGGAAAACACCGGGGAGCTGTTTTTT CASSQQENTGELFF
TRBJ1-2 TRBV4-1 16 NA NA TGCGCCAGCAGTCCCGGGGTGACTGACATTGTTTATGGCTACACCTTC CASSPGVTDIVYGYTF